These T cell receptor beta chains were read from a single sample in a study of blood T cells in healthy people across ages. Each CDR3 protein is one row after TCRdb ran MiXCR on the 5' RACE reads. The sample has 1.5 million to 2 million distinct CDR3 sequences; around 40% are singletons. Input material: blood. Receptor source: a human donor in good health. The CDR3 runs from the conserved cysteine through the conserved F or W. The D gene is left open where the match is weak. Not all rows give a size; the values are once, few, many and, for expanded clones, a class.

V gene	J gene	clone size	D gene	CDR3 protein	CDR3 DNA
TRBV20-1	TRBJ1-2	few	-	CSAREVVGRPYGYTF	TGCAGTGCTAGAGAGGTAGTTGGACGGCCTTATGGCTACACCTTC
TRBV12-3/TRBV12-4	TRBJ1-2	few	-	CASSLGTFGSYTF	TGTGCCAGCAGTTTAGGGACCTTTGGCAGCTACACCTTC
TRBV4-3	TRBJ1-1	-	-	CAGSTGRGRNTEAFF	TGCGCCGGCAGCACGGGACGGGGGAGGAACACTGAAGCTTTCTTT
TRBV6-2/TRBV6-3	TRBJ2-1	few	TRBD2	CASSTLAGGANEQFF	TGTGCCAGCAGTACCCTAGCGGGGGGAGCGAATGAGCAGTTCTTC
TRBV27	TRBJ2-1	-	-	CASSLSYSYEQFF	TGTGCCAGCAGTTTATCTTATTCATATGAGCAGTTCTTC
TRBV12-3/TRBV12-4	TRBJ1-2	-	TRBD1	CASSPWRTGGTHGYTF	TGTGCCAGCAGCCCATGGAGGACAGGGGGGACTCATGGCTACACCTTC
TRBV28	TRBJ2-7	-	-	CASLPRGRPTYEQYF	TGTGCCAGCCTCCCAAGGGGACGGCCTACCTACGAGCAGTACTTC
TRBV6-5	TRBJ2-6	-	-	CASSSSGPRGWGPGANVLTF	TGTGCCAGCAGTTCGTCCGGGCCTCGAGGTTGGGGGCCTGGGGCCAACGTCCTGACTTTC
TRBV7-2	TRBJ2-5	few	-	CASSSAGPRETQYF	TGTGCCAGCAGCTCCGCTGGGCCCAGGGAGACCCAGTACTTC
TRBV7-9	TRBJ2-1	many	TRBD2	CASSLSSGGAYNEQFF	TGTGCCAGCAGCTTATCTAGCGGGGGGGCCTACAATGAGCAGTTCTTC
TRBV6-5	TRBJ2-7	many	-	CASSGAEGLVEQYF	TGTGCCAGCAGTGGAGCGGAAGGATTGGTGGAGCAGTACTTC
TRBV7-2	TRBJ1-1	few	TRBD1	CASSPQTGTNTEAFF	TGTGCCAGCAGCCCACAGACAGGGACGAACACTGAAGCTTTCTTT
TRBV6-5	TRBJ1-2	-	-	CASSYQQGLNYGYTF	TGTGCCAGCAGTTACCAACAGGGCCTGAACTATGGCTACACCTTC
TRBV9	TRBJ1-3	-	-	CASSPRLREEASGNTIYF	TGTGCCAGCAGCCCCCGACTCCGGGAGGAGGCTTCTGGAAACACCATATATTTT
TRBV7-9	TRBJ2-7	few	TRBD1	CASSSLRQGATGEQYF	TGTGCCAGCAGCTCACTCCGACAGGGGGCCACGGGGGAGCAGTACTTC
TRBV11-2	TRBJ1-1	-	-	CASSRQVEFVGEAFF	TGTGCCAGCAGCCGACAGGTTGAATTTGTAGGTGAAGCTTTCTTT
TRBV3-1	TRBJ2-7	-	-	CASSLGSGACEQYF	TGTGCCAGCAGCCTAGGGTCGGGGGCCTGCGAGCAGTACTTC
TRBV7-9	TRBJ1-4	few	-	CASSSQDSLGKLFF	TGTGCCAGCAGCTCCCAGGACTCGCTCGGAAAACTGTTTTTT
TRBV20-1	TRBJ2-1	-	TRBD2	CSARGVIGGAGNEQFF	TGCAGTGCTAGAGGAGTCATCGGGGGGGCCGGGAATGAGCAGTTCTTC
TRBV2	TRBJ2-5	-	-	CASSELRKAGETQYF	TGTGCCAGCAGTGAACTTAGGAAGGCGGGGGAGACCCAGTACTTC
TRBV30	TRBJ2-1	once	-	CAWSRRGGGEQFF	TGTGCCTGGAGTAGGAGGGGGGGCGGTGAGCAGTTCTTC
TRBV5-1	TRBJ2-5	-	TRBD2	CASSPDGLAGTTQYF	TGCGCCAGCAGCCCGGATGGACTAGCGGGGACGACCCAGTACTTC